This is a list of T cell receptor beta chains from one sample in a study of cytomegalovirus exposure and HLA in healthy donors. Generated by immunoSEQ multiplex PCR, the TCRdb table keeps only in-frame clones and is missing some. The table shows around 130,000 clones, with approximately 80% occurring only once. Sequencing was carried out using PBMCs. Receptors were obtained from a woman in her late teens or twenties in good health and CMV-seronegative. The CDR3 runs from the conserved cysteine through the conserved F or W. The D gene is left open where the match is weak. Not every row has a clone size; where given, it reads once, few, many or a size class.

size	V	J	D	CDR3	DNA
medium-sized	TRBV7-9	TRBJ2-1	NA	CASSVAGYTEQFF	TGTGCCAGCAGCGTCGCGGGGTATACAGAGCAGTTCTTC
NA	TRBV19	TRBJ1-2	TRBD1	CASRPASGQGDGYTF	TGTGCCAGTAGACCCGCTTCGGGTCAGGGGGACGGCTACACCTTC
few	TRBV10-3	TRBJ1-1	TRBD1	CASHRGSTEAFF	TGTGCCTCACACAGGGGAAGCACTGAAGCTTTCTTT
once	TRBV7-6	TRBJ1-1	NA	CASSPRGRNTEAFF	TGTGCCAGCAGCCCAAGAGGGCGGAACACTGAAGCTTTCTTT
NA	TRBV30	TRBJ2-7	TRBD2	CAWSPKAGGPREQYF	TGTGCCTGGAGTCCGAAAGCGGGAGGGCCAAGGGAGCAGTACTTC
NA	TRBV12-5	TRBJ1-5	NA	CASGLPGGQPQHF	TGTGCTAGTGGTTTGCCCGGAGGCCAGCCCCAGCATTTT
NA	TRBV2	TRBJ2-1	TRBD2	CASRDSGSIGEQFF	TGTGCCAGCAGGGATAGCGGGAGTATAGGTGAGCAGTTCTTC
NA	TRBV18	TRBJ1-1	TRBD1	CASSPRDRATNTEAFF	TGTGCCAGCTCACCCCGGGACAGGGCGACAAACACTGAAGCTTTCTTT
few	TRBV6-6	TRBJ1-4	NA	CASSPEGGVRKLFF	TGTGCCAGCAGCCCTGAGGGGGGGGTGAGAAAACTGTTTTTT
NA	TRBV10-1	TRBJ1-1	TRBD1	CASTRDRGTEAFF	TGCGCCAGCACCAGGGACAGGGGCACTGAAGCTTTCTTT
few	TRBV7-9	TRBJ2-5	NA	CASGRTAEETQYF	TGTGCCAGCGGGAGAACAGCCGAGGAGACCCAGTACTTC
once	TRBV7-9	TRBJ2-1	NA	CASSLAGTDYNEQFF	TGTGCCAGCAGCTTAGCCGGGACTGATTACAATGAGCAGTTCTTC
once	TRBV4-2	TRBJ2-7	NA	CASSQELGLYEQYF	TGTGCCAGCAGCCAAGAATTGGGACTTTACGAGCAGTACTTC
few	TRBV10-3	TRBJ1-4	NA	CAISDGLAEKLFF	TGTGCCATCAGTGACGGGTTGGCCGAAAAACTGTTTTTT
NA	TRBV19	TRBJ1-2	NA	CASQTGRYSGYTF	TGTGCCAGTCAGACAGGTAGGTATAGCGGCTACACCTTC
NA	TRBV10-3	TRBJ1-3	TRBD1	CAISAGGRNRNTIYF	TGTGCCATCAGTGCAGGGGGCCGAAACAGAAACACCATATATTTT
NA	TRBV4-2	TRBJ1-1	TRBD1	CASSAQGGRNTEAFF	TGTGCCAGCAGCGCACAGGGGGGCCGAAACACTGAAGCTTTCTTT
once	TRBV6-4	TRBJ2-2	TRBD2	CASSDGAGGPEMSTGELFF	TGTGCCAGCAGTGACGGAGCGGGAGGGCCGGAGATGAGCACCGGGGAGCTGTTTTTT
NA	TRBV2	TRBJ1-4	TRBD1	CASFRDSATNEKLFF	TGTGCCAGCTTCCGGGACAGTGCAACTAATGAAAAACTGTTTTTT
NA	TRBV15	TRBJ2-3	TRBD2	CATSRAAGGDTQYF	TGTGCCACCAGCAGAGCGGCGGGAGGAGATACGCAGTATTTT
NA	TRBV10-1	TRBJ1-1	NA	CASSDREGTEAFF	TGCGCCAGCAGTGACAGGGAAGGCACTGAAGCTTTCTTT
NA	TRBV7-6	TRBJ2-5	NA	CASSLWPQQETQYF	TGTGCCAGCAGCTTATGGCCACAACAAGAGACCCAGTACTTC
NA	TRBV23-1	TRBJ1-1	NA	CASSPYIRGGNTEAFF	TGCGCCAGCAGTCCCTATATCCGGGGAGGGAACACTGAAGCTTTCTTT